Included here is one TCR beta chain sequence, with context. At one end the junction does not follow the germline gene, possibly because of a read error. Time point noted: newly diagnosed GD, antithyroid drugs for less than 3 months. Researchers made the TCR library from RNA that was extracted from PBMCs. iRepertoire HTBI primers and Arm-PCR of CDR3 regions built TCR beta libraries. TCRdb fed the multiplex PCR reads into MiXCR, producing one record per CDR3 protein. The sample lists fewer than 550,000 distinct CDR3 sequences; 16% were seen once. This entry is derived from a study of regulatory T cells in long-lasting Graves disease. The CDR3 loop spans 12 amino acids. The germline CDR1 and CDR2 sequences are LGHDT and YNNKEL (reference sequence). These data are also associated with another study on T cells in Graves' hyperthyroidism and ophthalmopathy. In that study: No progression to ophthalmopathy during 18 months of follow-up defined stable disease.

V gene TRBV3-1 combines with J gene TRBJ2-3; D remains unclear. The specimen comprised peripheral blood mononuclear cells (PBMCs), sampled at new diagnosis, from a patient treated with antithyroid drugs. This TCR was recovered from a woman aged 35 to 59 with Graves disease. Written as DNA, the CDR3 is TGTGCCAGCAGCCAAGTCGTAGAGACCAAGTACTTC. It encodes CASSQVVETKYF.